These T cell receptor beta chains were read from a single sample in a study of radiotherapy plus CTLA-4 blockade in lung cancer. TCRdb keeps only in-frame clones here, not all; method: immunoSEQ multiplex PCR. The sample yields some 15,000 clones, 87% seen once. The material was peripheral blood, obtained from a patient treated with radiotherapy plus ipilimumab. Receptor source: a human donor with non-small cell lung cancer that progressed on radiotherapy plus ipilimumab. Some clones in this sample may be carry-over from other donors' samples. CDR3s include the opening cysteine and the closing phenylalanine or tryptophan. The D gene is left open where the match is weak. Part of the rows lack a size; the others show once, few, many or a class for expanded clones.

D: NA
V: TRBV13
J: TRBJ2-4
size: large
CDR3: CASSSPQGRSLIAKNIQYF
DNA: TGTGCCAGCAGCTCACCTCAGGGAAGGAGTCTAATAGCCAAAAACATTCAGTACTTC

D: NA
V: TRBV5-1
J: TRBJ2-1
size: NA
CDR3: CASSLGSDGNEQFF
DNA: TGCGCCAGCAGCTTAGGCAGCGACGGTAATGAGCAGTTCTTC

D: NA
V: TRBV19
J: TRBJ1-2
size: NA
CDR3: CASSIRTEENYGYTF
DNA: TGTGCCAGTAGTATTAGGACAGAGGAAAACTATGGCTACACCTTC

D: NA
V: TRBV5-5
J: TRBJ1-6
size: once
CDR3: CASSPWRLGDNSPLHF
DNA: TGTGCCAGCAGCCCCTGGCGGTTAGGGGATAATTCACCCCTCCACTTT

D: NA
V: TRBV15
J: TRBJ2-7
size: once
CDR3: CATSRDQREEQYF
DNA: TGTGCCACCAGCAGAGATCAAAGAGAAGAGCAGTACTTC

D: TRBD2
V: TRBV4-3
J: TRBJ2-3
size: NA
CDR3: CASSQEGGSIDTQYF
DNA: TGCGCCAGCAGCCAAGAAGGCGGGAGTATAGATACGCAGTATTTT

D: TRBD1
V: TRBV29-1
J: TRBJ1-3
size: NA
CDR3: CSVGSPMGQNSGNTIYF
DNA: TGCAGCGTTGGATCTCCGATGGGACAGAACTCTGGAAACACCATATATTTT

D: NA
V: TRBV7-8
J: TRBJ2-5
size: NA
CDR3: CASSRGTVQETQYF
DNA: TGTGCCAGCAGCCGCGGGACAGTCCAAGAGACCCAGTACTTC

D: NA
V: TRBV6-6
J: TRBJ2-1
size: NA
CDR3: CASSYQDYHYNEQFF
DNA: TGTGCCAGCAGTTACCAGGACTACCACTACAATGAGCAGTTCTTC

D: NA
V: TRBV19
J: TRBJ2-6
size: NA
CDR3: CASSVDFSGANVLTF
DNA: TGTGCCAGTAGTGTCGACTTCTCTGGGGCCAACGTCCTGACTTTC

D: TRBD2
V: TRBV7-6
J: TRBJ2-1
size: NA
CDR3: CASTRTSGVYNEQFF
DNA: TGTGCCAGCACAAGGACTAGCGGAGTCTACAATGAGCAGTTCTTC

D: NA
V: TRBV5-5
J: TRBJ1-1
size: NA
CDR3: CASSLAGLEAFF
DNA: TGTGCCAGCAGCTTGGCCGGACTAGAAGCTTTCTTT

D: NA
V: TRBV15
J: TRBJ2-7
size: few
CDR3: CATSKSRTISSYEQYF
DNA: TGTGCCACCAGCAAAAGCAGGACAATTAGCTCCTACGAGCAGTACTTC

D: NA
V: TRBV11-2
J: TRBJ2-1
size: NA
CDR3: CASSSPRQGNNEQFF
DNA: TGTGCCAGCAGCTCTCCCAGGCAGGGGAACAATGAGCAGTTCTTC

D: NA
V: TRBV18
J: TRBJ2-7
size: NA
CDR3: CASSPPTGGRSYEQYF
DNA: TGTGCCAGCTCACCACCCACCGGGGGAAGATCCTACGAGCAGTACTTC

D: TRBD1
V: TRBV9
J: TRBJ2-1
size: NA
CDR3: CASGETGGAWNEQFF
DNA: TGTGCCAGCGGGGAAACAGGGGGCGCTTGGAATGAGCAGTTCTTC

D: TRBD1
V: TRBV5-5
J: TRBJ1-5
size: NA
CDR3: CASSLGQGSNQPQHF
DNA: TGTGCCAGCAGCCTCGGACAGGGTAGCAATCAGCCCCAGCATTTT

D: NA
V: TRBV5-1
J: TRBJ1-2
size: once
CDR3: CASSLGGATYYGYTF
DNA: TGCGCCAGCAGCTTGGGTGGGGCTACATACTATGGCTACACCTTC

D: NA
V: TRBV2
J: TRBJ1-6
size: few
CDR3: CASRWDFNSPLHF
DNA: TGTGCCAGCAGATGGGACTTCAATTCACCCCTCCACTTT

D: TRBD1
V: TRBV29-1
J: TRBJ2-7
size: NA
CDR3: CSVGTGVREQYF
DNA: TGCAGCGTAGGGACAGGGGTGCGCGAGCAGTACTTC

D: NA
V: TRBV5-5
J: TRBJ1-2
size: NA
CDR3: CASSLAVGLVYGYTF
DNA: TGTGCCAGCAGCTTGGCCGTGGGGCTAGTCTATGGCTACACCTTC

D: TRBD1
V: TRBV10-3
J: TRBJ2-3
size: NA
CDR3: CAIRPGQGAADTQYF
DNA: TGTGCCATCAGGCCGGGACAGGGGGCAGCAGATACGCAGTATTTT

D: TRBD1
V: TRBV27
J: TRBJ2-5
size: NA
CDR3: CASSLSQGETQYF
DNA: TGTGCCAGCAGTCTATCACAGGGGGAGACCCAGTACTTC

D: TRBD2
V: TRBV6-6
J: TRBJ2-7
size: once
CDR3: CASSPLGLEPYEQYF
DNA: TGTGCCAGCAGTCCCCTGGGACTAGAGCCCTACGAGCAGTACTTC

D: NA
V: TRBV9
J: TRBJ2-3
size: NA
CDR3: CASSVRVLDTQYF
DNA: TGTGCCAGCAGCGTACGGGTTCTGGATACGCAGTATTTT

D: TRBD1
V: TRBV6-5
J: TRBJ1-2
size: NA
CDR3: CASSYLGQGVYGYTF
DNA: TGTGCCAGCAGTTACCTGGGACAGGGTGTCTATGGCTACACCTTC

D: TRBD1
V: TRBV7-3
J: TRBJ1-2
size: NA
CDR3: CASSLLAGGNGGYTF
DNA: TGTGCCAGCAGCTTACTGGCAGGGGGCAATGGAGGCTACACCTTC

D: TRBD1
V: TRBV4-1
J: TRBJ1-2
size: NA
CDR3: CASSQTGTGGNGYTF
DNA: TGCGCCAGCAGCCAGACCGGGACAGGGGGCAATGGCTACACCTTC

D: TRBD2
V: TRBV28
J: TRBJ2-7
size: NA
CDR3: CASRPPSGSHYEQYF
DNA: TGTGCCAGCAGACCACCGAGCGGGAGCCATTACGAGCAGTACTTC

D: NA
V: TRBV19
J: TRBJ1-2
size: once
CDR3: CASTISHNYGYTF
DNA: TGTGCCAGTACAATATCACACAACTATGGCTACACCTTC

D: NA
V: TRBV6-4
J: TRBJ2-2
size: NA
CDR3: CASSPESGTGELFF
DNA: TGTGCCAGCAGCCCCGAATCGGGCACCGGGGAGCTGTTTTTT

D: NA
V: TRBV18
J: TRBJ2-7
size: NA
CDR3: CASSPIGSSYEQYF
DNA: TGTGCCAGCTCACCGATTGGTAGCTCCTACGAGCAGTACTTC

D: NA
V: TRBV27
J: TRBJ2-3
size: NA
CDR3: CASSLLASETTQYF
DNA: TGTGCCAGCAGTCTTCTAGCGAGCGAAACGACGCAGTATTTT

D: TRBD1
V: TRBV30
J: TRBJ1-2
size: NA
CDR3: CASPSPAGGDGYTF
DNA: TGTGCCTCCCCGTCCCCCGCAGGGGGTGATGGCTACACCTTC

D: NA
V: TRBV14
J: TRBJ2-5
size: NA
CDR3: CASSQDPREETQYF
DNA: TGTGCCAGCAGCCAAGATCCCAGGGAAGAGACCCAGTACTTC

D: TRBD1
V: TRBV10-3
J: TRBJ1-2
size: NA
CDR3: CAITSRTGATYGYTF
DNA: TGTGCCATCACTTCTCGGACAGGGGCCACCTATGGCTACACCTTC

D: NA
V: TRBV30
J: TRBJ1-2
size: NA
CDR3: CAWSHAGRFTYGYTF
DNA: TGTGCCTGGAGCCACGCGGGGCGGTTCACCTATGGCTACACCTTC

D: NA
V: TRBV29-1
J: TRBJ2-7
size: NA
CDR3: CSALTNYEQYF
DNA: TGCAGCGCCCTGACAAACTACGAGCAGTACTTC

D: TRBD1
V: TRBV10-3
J: TRBJ2-3
size: NA
CDR3: CAISESTGGGDTQYF
DNA: TGTGCCATCAGTGAGTCGACAGGGGGAGGAGATACGCAGTATTTT

D: TRBD1
V: TRBV30
J: TRBJ1-5
size: NA
CDR3: CAWTRGQSNQPQHF
DNA: TGTGCCTGGACCAGGGGGCAGAGCAATCAGCCCCAGCATTTT

D: TRBD1
V: TRBV2
J: TRBJ1-6
size: NA
CDR3: CASSWGQVNSPLHF
DNA: TGTGCCAGCAGTTGGGGACAGGTTAATTCACCCCTCCACTTT

D: TRBD2
V: TRBV9
J: TRBJ2-7
size: NA
CDR3: CASSLGLAGGYEQYF
DNA: TGTGCCAGCAGCTTAGGACTAGCGGGTGGCTACGAGCAGTACTTC

D: NA
V: TRBV15
J: TRBJ1-1
size: few
CDR3: CATLRGGEGTEAFF
DNA: TGTGCCACCTTGCGCGGGGGCGAGGGCACTGAAGCTTTCTTT

D: NA
V: TRBV7-8
J: TRBJ1-4
size: NA
CDR3: CASSLAAGGAANEKLFF
DNA: TGTGCCAGCAGCTTAGCGGCGGGGGGCGCGGCTAATGAAAAACTGTTTTTT

D: TRBD1
V: TRBV18
J: TRBJ2-3
size: NA
CDR3: CASSSPGQGWGSGDTQYF
DNA: TGTGCCAGCTCATCCCCGGGACAGGGTTGGGGCTCAGGAGATACGCAGTATTTT

D: NA
V: TRBV9
J: TRBJ2-1
size: NA
CDR3: CASSSREEQFF
DNA: TGTGCCAGCAGCAGCCGGGAGGAGCAGTTCTTC

D: TRBD1
V: TRBV7-9
J: TRBJ2-1
size: NA
CDR3: CASSMGQSSYNEQFF
DNA: TGTGCCAGCAGCATGGGACAGAGCTCCTACAATGAGCAGTTCTTC

D: TRBD2
V: TRBV19
J: TRBJ2-7
size: NA
CDR3: CASTPGLGGYEQYF
DNA: TGTGCCAGTACCCCGGGACTAGGGGGGTACGAGCAGTACTTC

D: TRBD1
V: TRBV30
J: TRBJ2-2
size: NA
CDR3: CAWSPLGQGAYGAGELFF
DNA: TGTGCCTGGAGTCCCTTGGGACAGGGGGCATATGGGGCCGGGGAGCTGTTTTTT

D: NA
V: TRBV18
J: TRBJ1-2
size: NA
CDR3: CASSPLADGYGYTF
DNA: TGTGCCAGCTCACCGCTTGCTGACGGGTATGGCTACACCTTC

D: NA
V: TRBV19
J: TRBJ2-7
size: NA
CDR3: CASSMRAGPPYEQYF
DNA: TGTGCCAGTAGTATGAGGGCTGGGCCCCCCTACGAGCAGTACTTC

D: NA
V: TRBV29-1
J: TRBJ2-3
size: NA
CDR3: CSVEDQSGSTDTQYF
DNA: TGCAGCGTTGAAGATCAGTCTGGCAGCACAGATACGCAGTATTTT

D: NA
V: TRBV5-6
J: TRBJ2-3
size: NA
CDR3: CASSRLVRDTQYF
DNA: TGTGCCAGCAGCCGACTAGTCAGAGATACGCAGTATTTT

D: TRBD1
V: TRBV6-4
J: TRBJ2-3
size: NA
CDR3: CASSTSYTGDAGTDTQYF
DNA: TGTGCCAGCAGCACGTCATATACAGGGGACGCAGGGACAGATACGCAGTATTTT

D: TRBD1
V: TRBV2
J: TRBJ1-1
size: NA
CDR3: CASSVRTGGASLEAFF
DNA: TGTGCCAGCAGCGTAAGGACAGGGGGCGCATCTCTGGAAGCTTTCTTT